The sequence of this TCR delta chain was determined in a study of γδ T cells in repeated Plasmodium falciparum infection. The wider study: Samples were taken at baseline, before some infections, and 21 days after each.

With CATT, TCRdb re-called clones from the multiplex PCR reads. The sample lists about 93,000 delta-chain clones; 0.8% to 1% were seen once. The TCR sequence derives from a pool of human donors (malaria-infected and uninfected, not separated). Sequencing was done on a sample of gamma-delta T cells from blood.

The CDR3, as DNA: TGTGCTGTGACTCAATTTCGGACCGATAAACTCATCTTT. It yields the protein CAVTQFRTDKLIF. V usage is TRDV2 and J usage is TRDJ1; no clear D gene. The germline CDR1 and CDR2 sequences are GEAIGNYY and EKD. The CDR3 extends over 13 amino acids.